This T cell receptor beta chain was captured by sequencing in a study of OX40 agonist ivuxolimab in advanced cancers. The V gene's germline CDR1 is SEHNR and CDR2 FQNEAQ (reference sequence). Trimming removed 5 bases from V and 8 bases from J; junction bases left unmatched: 3. The CDR3 consists of 13 residues. Clones were sequenced by immunoSEQ multiplex PCR, and TCRdb holds only the in-frame ones, with some missing. Here the sample spans approximately 69,000 clones, 65% to 90% being singletons. The chain has TRBV7-9 and TRBJ1-6, with 7 bases that match TRBD1. The TCR originated in an adult with an advanced solid tumor such as melanoma, head and neck, liver or kidney cancer. The source was CD4+ or CD8+ T cells sorted from blood, collected in a trial of the OX40 agonist ivuxolimab. CDR3: CASSPTGDSPLHF. CDR3 coding DNA: TGTGCCAGCAGCCCTACAGGGGATTCACCCCTCCACTTT.